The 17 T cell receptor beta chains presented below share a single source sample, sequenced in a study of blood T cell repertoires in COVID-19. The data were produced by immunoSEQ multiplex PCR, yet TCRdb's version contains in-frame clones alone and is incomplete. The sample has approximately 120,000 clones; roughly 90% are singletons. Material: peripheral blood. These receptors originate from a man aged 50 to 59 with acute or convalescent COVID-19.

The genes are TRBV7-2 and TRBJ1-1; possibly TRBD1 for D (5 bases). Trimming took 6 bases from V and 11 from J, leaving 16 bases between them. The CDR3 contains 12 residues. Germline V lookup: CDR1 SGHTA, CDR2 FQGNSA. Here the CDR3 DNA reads TGTGCCAGCAGTGTAGGCATGGGGACTGCTTTCTTT. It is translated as CASSVGMGTAFF.

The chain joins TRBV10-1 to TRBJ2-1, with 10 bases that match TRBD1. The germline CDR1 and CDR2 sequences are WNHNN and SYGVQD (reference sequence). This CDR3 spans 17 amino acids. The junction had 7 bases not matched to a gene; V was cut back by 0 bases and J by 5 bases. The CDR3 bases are TGCGCCAGCAGTGAGTCGAGGGGACAGGGGTCCCACAATGAGCAGTTCTTC. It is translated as CASSESRGQGSHNEQFF.

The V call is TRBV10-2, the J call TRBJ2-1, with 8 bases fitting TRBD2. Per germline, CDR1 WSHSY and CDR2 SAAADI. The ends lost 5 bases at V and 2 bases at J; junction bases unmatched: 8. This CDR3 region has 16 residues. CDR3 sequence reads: CASSLEIAGPYNEQFF. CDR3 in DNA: TGCGCCAGCAGTCTTGAGATAGCGGGACCCTACAATGAGCAGTTCTTC.

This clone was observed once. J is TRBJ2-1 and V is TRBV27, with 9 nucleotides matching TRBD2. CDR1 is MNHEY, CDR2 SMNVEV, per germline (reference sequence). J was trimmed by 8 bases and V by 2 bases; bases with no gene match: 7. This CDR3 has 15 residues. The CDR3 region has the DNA TGTGCCAGCAGTTTAGCGGGAGGGCCTATCTATGAGCAGTTCTTC. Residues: CASSLAGGPIYEQFF.

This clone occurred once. The CDR3 is CASGLTPSGGEQYF. The CDR3 nucleotides read TGTGCTAGTGGTTTGACCCCTTCGGGGGGGGAGCAGTACTTC. The chain employs TRBV12-5 and TRBJ2-7, with 8 bases that match TRBD2. The germline gives CDR1 LGHNT, CDR2 FRNRAP. This CDR3 is 14 amino acids long. The junction had 7 bases not matched to a gene; V was cut back by 2 bases and J by 7 bases.

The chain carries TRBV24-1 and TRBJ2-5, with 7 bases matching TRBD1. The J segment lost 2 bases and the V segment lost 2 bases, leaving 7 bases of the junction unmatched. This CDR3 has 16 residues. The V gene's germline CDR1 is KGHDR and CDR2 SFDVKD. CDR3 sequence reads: CATSDSTTGFQETQYF. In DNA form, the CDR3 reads TGTGCCACCAGTGATTCAACGACAGGGTTTCAAGAGACCCAGTACTTC.

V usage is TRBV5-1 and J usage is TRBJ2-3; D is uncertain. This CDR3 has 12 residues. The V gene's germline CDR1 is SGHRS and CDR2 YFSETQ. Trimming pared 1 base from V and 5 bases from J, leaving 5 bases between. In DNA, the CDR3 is TGCGCCAGCAGCTTGCGCGGAGATACGCAGTATTTT. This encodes CASSLRGDTQYF.

The CDR3 sequence is CASSQVQGGSPSGANVLTF. In nucleotides, the CDR3 is TGTGCCAGCAGCCAAGTACAGGGGGGATCCCCTTCCGGGGCCAACGTCCTGACTTTC. The J gene is TRBJ2-6, the V gene TRBV3-1 (or the pseudogene TRBV3-2); 8 bases agree with TRBD1. From germline, CDR1 is LGHDT and CDR2 YNNKEL (reference sequence). The CDR3 runs 19 residues. Trimming removed 1 base from V and 4 bases from J; junction bases left unmatched: 12.

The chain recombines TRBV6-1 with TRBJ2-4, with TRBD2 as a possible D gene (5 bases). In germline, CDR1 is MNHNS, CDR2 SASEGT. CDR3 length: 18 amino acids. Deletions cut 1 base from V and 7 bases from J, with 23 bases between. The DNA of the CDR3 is TGTGCCAGCAGTGAAGAACTTGCTTTTGTGGGAGATACGAACATTCAGTACTTC. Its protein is CASSEELAFVGDTNIQYF.

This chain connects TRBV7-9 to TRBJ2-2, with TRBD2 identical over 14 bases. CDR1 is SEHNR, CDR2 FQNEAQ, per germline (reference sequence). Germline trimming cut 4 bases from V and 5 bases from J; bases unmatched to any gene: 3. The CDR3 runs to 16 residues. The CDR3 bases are TGTGCCAGCAGCTCGGGACTAGCGGGAGTAACCGGGGAGCTGTTTTTT. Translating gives CASSSGLAGVTGELFF.

The CDR3 is CASSPRDRGRNEAFF. The CDR3 DNA reads as TGTGCCAGCAGCCCTCGGGACAGGGGGCGGAATGAAGCTTTCTTT. J is TRBJ1-1 and V is TRBV9, with 12 nucleotides matching TRBD1. Germline CDR1 SGDLS, CDR2 YYNGEE. Trimming cost V 4 bases and J 7 bases; bases outside gene matches: 8. The CDR3 is made up of 15 amino acids.

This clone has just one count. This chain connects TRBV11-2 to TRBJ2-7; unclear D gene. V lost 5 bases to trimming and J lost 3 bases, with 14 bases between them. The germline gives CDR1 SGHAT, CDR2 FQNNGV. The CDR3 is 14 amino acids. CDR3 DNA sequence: TGTGCCAGCAGCCTGGTTGTTGGGCACTACGAGCAGTACTTC. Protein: CASSLVVGHYEQYF.

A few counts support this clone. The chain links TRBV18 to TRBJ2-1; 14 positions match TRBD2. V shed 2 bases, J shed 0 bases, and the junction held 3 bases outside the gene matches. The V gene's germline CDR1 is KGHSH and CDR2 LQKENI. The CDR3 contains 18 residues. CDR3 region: CASSPTGLAGGSYNEQFF. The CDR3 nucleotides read TGTGCCAGCTCACCAACTGGACTAGCGGGAGGCTCCTACAATGAGCAGTTCTTC.

The CDR3 bases are TGTGCCAGCAGTGAAGGTTTCTCGTACCAAGAGACCCAGTACTTC. It specifies CASSEGFSYQETQYF. The genes are TRBV2 and TRBJ2-5; no clear D gene. The CDR3 is made up of 15 amino acids. V lost 1 base to trimming and J lost 0 bases, with 9 bases between them. Germline V gene lookup returns CDR1 SNHLY and CDR2 FYNNEI.

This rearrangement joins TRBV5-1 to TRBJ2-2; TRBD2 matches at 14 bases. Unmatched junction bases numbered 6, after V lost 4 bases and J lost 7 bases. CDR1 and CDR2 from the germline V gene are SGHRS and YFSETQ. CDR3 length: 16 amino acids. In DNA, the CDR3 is TGCGCCAGCAGCCCGGGACTAGCGGGAGCCAACGGGGAGCTGTTTTTT. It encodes CASSPGLAGANGELFF. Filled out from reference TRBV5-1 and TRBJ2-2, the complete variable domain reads KAGVTQTPRYLIKTRGQQVTLSCSPISGHRSVSWYQQTPGQGLQFLFEYFSETQRNKGNFPGRFSGRQFSNSRSEMNVSTLELGDSALYLCASSPGLAGANGELFFGEGSRLTVL.

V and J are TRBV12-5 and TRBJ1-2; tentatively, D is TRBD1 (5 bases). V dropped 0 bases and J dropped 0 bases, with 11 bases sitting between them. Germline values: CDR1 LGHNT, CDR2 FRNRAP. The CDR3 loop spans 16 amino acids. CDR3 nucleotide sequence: TGTGCTAGTGGTTTGGTGCCCCCGGGGGCTAACTATGGCTACACCTTC. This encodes CASGLVPPGANYGYTF.

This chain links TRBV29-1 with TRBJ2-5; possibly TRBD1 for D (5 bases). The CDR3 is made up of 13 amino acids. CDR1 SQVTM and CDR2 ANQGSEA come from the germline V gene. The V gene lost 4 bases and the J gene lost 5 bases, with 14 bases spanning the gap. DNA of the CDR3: TGCAGCGTTGTGGACACCCCGGCGGAGACCCAGTACTTC. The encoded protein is CSVVDTPAETQYF.